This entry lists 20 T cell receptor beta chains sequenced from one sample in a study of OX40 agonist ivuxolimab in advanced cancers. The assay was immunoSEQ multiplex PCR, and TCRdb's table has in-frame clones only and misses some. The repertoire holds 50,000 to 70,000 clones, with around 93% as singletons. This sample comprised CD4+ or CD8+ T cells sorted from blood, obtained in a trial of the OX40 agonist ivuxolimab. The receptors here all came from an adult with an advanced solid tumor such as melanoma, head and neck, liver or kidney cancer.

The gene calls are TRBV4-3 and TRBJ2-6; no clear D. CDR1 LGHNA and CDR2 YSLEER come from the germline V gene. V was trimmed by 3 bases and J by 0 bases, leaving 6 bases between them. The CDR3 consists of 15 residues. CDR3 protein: CASSQLFSGANVLTF. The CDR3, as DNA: TGCGCCAGCAGCCAGCTCTTCTCTGGGGCCAACGTCCTGACTTTC.

The CDR3 DNA reads TGTGCCAGCAACCCACAGAACACCGGGGAGCTGTTTTTT. As protein: CASNPQNTGELFF. The V call is TRBV7-9, the J call TRBJ2-2; D call uncertain. Between the trimmed V and J ends, which lost 7 bases and 1 base, there was a span of 7 bases. Looked up from germline, CDR1 is SEHNR and CDR2 is FQNEAQ (reference sequence). The CDR3 runs 13 residues.

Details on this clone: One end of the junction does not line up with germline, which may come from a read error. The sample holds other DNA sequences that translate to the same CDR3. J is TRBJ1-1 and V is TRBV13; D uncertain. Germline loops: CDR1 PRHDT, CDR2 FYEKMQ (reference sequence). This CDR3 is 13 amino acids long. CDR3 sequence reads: CASSLVGGAEVSF. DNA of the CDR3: TGTGCCAGCAGCTTAGTTGGAGGTGCTGAGGTTAGCTTT.

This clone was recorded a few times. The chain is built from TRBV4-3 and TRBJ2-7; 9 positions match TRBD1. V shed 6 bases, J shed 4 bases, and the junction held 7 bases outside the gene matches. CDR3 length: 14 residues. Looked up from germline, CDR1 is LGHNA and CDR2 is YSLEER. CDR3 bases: TGCGCCAGCAGTTCAGGGACAGGGAAATACGAGCAGTACTTC. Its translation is CASSSGTGKYEQYF.

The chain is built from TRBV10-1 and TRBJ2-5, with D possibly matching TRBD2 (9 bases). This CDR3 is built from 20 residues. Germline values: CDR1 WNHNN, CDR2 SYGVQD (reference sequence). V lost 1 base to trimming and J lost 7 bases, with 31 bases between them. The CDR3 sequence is CASSEYIGQGGGTSLRTQYF. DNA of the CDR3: TGCGCCAGCAGTGAGTATATAGGACAGGGTGGCGGGACTAGCCTAAGGACCCAGTACTTC.

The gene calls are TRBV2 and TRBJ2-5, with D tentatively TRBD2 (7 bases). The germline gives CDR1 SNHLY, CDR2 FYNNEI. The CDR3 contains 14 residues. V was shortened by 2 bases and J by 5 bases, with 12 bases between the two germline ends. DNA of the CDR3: TGTGCCAGCAGTGAACCCGCGGGGGCGGAGACCCAGTACTTC. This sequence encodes CASSEPAGAETQYF.

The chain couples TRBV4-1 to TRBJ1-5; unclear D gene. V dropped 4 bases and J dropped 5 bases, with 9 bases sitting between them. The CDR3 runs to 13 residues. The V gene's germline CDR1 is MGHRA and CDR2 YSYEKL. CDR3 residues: CASSPGRYQPQHF. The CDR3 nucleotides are TGCGCCAGCAGCCCCGGGAGGTATCAGCCCCAGCATTTT.

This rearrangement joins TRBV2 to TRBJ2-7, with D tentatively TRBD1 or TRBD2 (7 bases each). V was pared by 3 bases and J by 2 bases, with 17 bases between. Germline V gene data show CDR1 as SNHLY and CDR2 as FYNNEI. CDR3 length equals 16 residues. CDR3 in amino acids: CASSDNRGGETYEQYF. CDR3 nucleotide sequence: TGTGCCAGCAGTGATAACAGGGGAGGGGAGACCTACGAGCAGTACTTC.

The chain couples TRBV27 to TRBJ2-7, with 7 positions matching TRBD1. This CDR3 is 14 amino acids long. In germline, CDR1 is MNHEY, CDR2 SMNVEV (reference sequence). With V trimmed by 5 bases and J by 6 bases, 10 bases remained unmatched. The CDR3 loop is CASSPLTGLSEQYF. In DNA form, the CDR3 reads TGTGCCAGCAGTCCCTTGACAGGGTTAAGCGAGCAGTACTTC.

CDR3 nucleotide sequence: TGTGCCACCAGAGGGACTAGCAGCAATGAGCAGTTCTTC. Translated: CATRGTSSNEQFF. The chain links TRBV15 to TRBJ2-1, with TRBD2 identical over 9 bases. The V gene's germline CDR1 is LNHNV and CDR2 YYDKDF (reference sequence). The V and J ends lost 6 bases and 6 bases, in that order; junction bases with no gene match: 3. The CDR3 length is 13 residues.

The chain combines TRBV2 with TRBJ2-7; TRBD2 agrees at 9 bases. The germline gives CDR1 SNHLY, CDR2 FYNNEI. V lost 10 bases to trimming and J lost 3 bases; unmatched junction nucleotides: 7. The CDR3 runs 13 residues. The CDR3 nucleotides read TGTGCCACCTTAGCGGGGGCGGGCTACGAGCAGTACTTC. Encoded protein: CATLAGAGYEQYF.

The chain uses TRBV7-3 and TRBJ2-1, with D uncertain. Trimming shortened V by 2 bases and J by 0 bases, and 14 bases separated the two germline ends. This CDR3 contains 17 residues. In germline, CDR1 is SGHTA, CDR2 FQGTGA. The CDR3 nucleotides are TGTGCCAGCAGCTTACATATCGGCCCTAGCTCCTACAATGAGCAGTTCTTC. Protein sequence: CASSLHIGPSSYNEQFF. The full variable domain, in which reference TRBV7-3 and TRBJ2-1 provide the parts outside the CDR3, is GAGVSQTPSNKVTEKGKYVELRCDPISGHTALYWYRQSLGQGPEFLIYFQGTGAADDSGLPNDRFFAVRPEGSVSTLKIQRTERGDSAVYLCASSLHIGPSSYNEQFFGPGTRLTVL.

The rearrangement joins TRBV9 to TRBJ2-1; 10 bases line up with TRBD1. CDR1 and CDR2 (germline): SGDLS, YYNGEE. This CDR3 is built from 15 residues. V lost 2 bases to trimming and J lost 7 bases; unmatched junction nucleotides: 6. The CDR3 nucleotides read TGTGCCAGCAGCGTCGACAGGGGGCTAGGGAATGAGCAGTTCTTC. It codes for CASSVDRGLGNEQFF.

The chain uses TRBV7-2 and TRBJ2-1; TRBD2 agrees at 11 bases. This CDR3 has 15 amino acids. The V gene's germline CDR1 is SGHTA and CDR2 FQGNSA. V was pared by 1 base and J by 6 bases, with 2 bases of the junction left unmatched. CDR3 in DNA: TGTGCCAGCAGCTTAGTTAGCGGGAGGGCCAATGAGCAGTTCTTC. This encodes CASSLVSGRANEQFF.

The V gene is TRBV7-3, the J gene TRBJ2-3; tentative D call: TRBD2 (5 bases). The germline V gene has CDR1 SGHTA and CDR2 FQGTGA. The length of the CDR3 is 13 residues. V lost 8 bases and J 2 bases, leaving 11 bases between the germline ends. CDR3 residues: CASPTRDTDTQYF. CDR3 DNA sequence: TGTGCCAGCCCGACACGGGACACAGATACGCAGTATTTT. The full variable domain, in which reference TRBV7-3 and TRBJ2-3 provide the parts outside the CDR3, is GAGVSQTPSNKVTEKGKYVELRCDPISGHTALYWYRQSLGQGPEFLIYFQGTGAADDSGLPNDRFFAVRPEGSVSTLKIQRTERGDSAVYLCASPTRDTDTQYFGPGTRLTVL.

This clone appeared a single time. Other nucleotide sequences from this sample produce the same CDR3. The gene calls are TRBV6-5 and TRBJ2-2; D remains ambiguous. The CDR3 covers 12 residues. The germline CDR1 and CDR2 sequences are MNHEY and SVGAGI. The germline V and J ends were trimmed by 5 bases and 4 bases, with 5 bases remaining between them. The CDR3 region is CASSQSTGELFF. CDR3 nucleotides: TGTGCCAGCAGTCAATCCACCGGGGAGCTGTTTTTT.

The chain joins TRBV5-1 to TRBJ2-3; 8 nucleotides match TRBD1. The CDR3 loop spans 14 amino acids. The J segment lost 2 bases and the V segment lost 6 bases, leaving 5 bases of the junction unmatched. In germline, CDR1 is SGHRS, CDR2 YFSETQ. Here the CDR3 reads CASTQGANTDTQYF. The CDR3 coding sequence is TGCGCCAGCACTCAGGGGGCGAACACAGATACGCAGTATTTT.

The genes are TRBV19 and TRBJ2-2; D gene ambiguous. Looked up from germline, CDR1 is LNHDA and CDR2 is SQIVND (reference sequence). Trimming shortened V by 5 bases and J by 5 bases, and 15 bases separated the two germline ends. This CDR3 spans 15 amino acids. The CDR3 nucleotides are TGTGCCAGTAGTGATGACTCCCTGAGAACCGGGGAGCTGTTTTTT. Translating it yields CASSDDSLRTGELFF.

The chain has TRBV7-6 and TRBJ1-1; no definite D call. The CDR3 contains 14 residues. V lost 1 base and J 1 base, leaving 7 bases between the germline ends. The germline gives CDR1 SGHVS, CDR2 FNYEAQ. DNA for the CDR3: TGTGCCAGCAGCTTAGGAGGCAAGAACACTGAAGCTTTCTTT. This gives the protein CASSLGGKNTEAFF.

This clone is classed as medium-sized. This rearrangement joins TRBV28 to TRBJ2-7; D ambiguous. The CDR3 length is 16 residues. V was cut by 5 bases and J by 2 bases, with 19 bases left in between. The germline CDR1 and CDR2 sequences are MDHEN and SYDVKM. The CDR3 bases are TGTGCCAGCAGTGGGCCCACAACAGCTGGCCCCTACGAGCAGTACTTC. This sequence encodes CASSGPTTAGPYEQYF.